This TCR beta chain was captured in a study of T cell changes during pregnancy in multiple sclerosis. Clones were sequenced by immunoSEQ multiplex PCR, and TCRdb holds only the in-frame ones, with some missing. The data show 35,000 or so clones, around 92% seen once. The specimen comprised CD4+ T cells from peripheral blood mononuclear cells, sampled after pregnancy. The receptor's source is a female donor with multiple sclerosis, enrolled in a pregnancy study.

The CDR3 DNA follows: TGTGCCAGCAGCGTAGGACAGATCAATCAGCCCCAGCATTTT. Its translation is CASSVGQINQPQHF. V is TRBV6-6 and J is TRBJ1-5; the D gene is possibly TRBD1 (6 bases). CDR1 is MNHNY, CDR2 SVGAGI, per germline (reference sequence). The CDR3 contains 14 residues. With 6 bases removed from V and 3 bases from J, the gap between germline ends came to 12 bases.